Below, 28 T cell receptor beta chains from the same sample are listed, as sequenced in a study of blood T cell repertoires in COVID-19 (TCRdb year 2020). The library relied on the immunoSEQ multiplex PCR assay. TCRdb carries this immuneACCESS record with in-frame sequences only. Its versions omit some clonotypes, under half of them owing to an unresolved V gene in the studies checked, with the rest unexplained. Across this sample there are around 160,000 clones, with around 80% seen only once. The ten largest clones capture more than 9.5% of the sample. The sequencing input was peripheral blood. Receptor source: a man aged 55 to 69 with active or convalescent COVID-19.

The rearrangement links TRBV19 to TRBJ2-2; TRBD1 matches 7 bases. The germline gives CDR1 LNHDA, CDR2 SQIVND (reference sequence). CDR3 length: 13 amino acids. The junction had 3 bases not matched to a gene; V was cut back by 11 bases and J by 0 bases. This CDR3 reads CAGQETNTGELFF. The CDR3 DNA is TGTGCCGGACAGGAGACGAACACCGGGGAGCTGTTTTTT. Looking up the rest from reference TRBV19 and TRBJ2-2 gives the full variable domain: DGGITQSPKYLFRKEGQNVTLSCEQNLNHDAMYWYRQDPGQGLRLIYYSQIVNDFQKGDIAEGYSVSREKKESFPLTVTSAQKNPTAFYLCAGQETNTGELFFGEGSRLTVL.

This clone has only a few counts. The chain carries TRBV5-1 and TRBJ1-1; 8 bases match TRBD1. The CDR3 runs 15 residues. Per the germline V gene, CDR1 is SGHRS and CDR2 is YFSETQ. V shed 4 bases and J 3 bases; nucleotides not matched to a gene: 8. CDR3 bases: TGCGCCAGCAGCGTGGACAGGGTTTTGGACACTGAAGCTTTCTTT. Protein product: CASSVDRVLDTEAFF.

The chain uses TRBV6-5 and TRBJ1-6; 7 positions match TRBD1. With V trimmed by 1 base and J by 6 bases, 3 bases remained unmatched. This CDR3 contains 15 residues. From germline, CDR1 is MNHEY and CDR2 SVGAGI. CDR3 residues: CASSYYRQGNSPLHF. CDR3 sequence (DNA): TGTGCCAGCAGTTACTACCGACAGGGTAATTCACCCCTCCACTTT.

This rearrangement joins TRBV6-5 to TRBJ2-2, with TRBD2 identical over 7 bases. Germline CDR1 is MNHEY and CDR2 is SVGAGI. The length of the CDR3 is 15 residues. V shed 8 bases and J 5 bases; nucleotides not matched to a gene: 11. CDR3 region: CASWEPGGGTGELFF. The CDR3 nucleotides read TGTGCCAGCTGGGAACCTGGGGGGGGGACCGGGGAGCTGTTTTTT.

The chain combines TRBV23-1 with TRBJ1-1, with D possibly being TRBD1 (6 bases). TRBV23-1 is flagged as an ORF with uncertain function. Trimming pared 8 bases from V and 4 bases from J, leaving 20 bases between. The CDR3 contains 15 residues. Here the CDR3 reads CASRRGGARITEAFF. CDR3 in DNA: TGCGCCAGCCGGCGGGGGGGGGCGCGTATCACTGAAGCTTTCTTT.

CDR3 region: CASSLEWTDLYNEQFF. The CDR3 DNA sequence: TGCGCCAGCAGCTTGGAATGGACAGACCTATACAATGAGCAGTTCTTC. The gene calls are TRBV5-1 and TRBJ2-1, with D possibly being TRBD1 (6 bases). CDR3 length: 16 residues. V was pared by 0 bases and J by 4 bases, with 14 bases between. Per the germline V gene, CDR1 is SGHRS and CDR2 is YFSETQ. Based on the CDR3 plus reference TRBV5-1 and TRBJ2-1, the full variable domain is KAGVTQTPRYLIKTRGQQVTLSCSPISGHRSVSWYQQTPGQGLQFLFEYFSETQRNKGNFPGRFSGRQFSNSRSEMNVSTLELGDSALYLCASSLEWTDLYNEQFFGPGTRLTVL.

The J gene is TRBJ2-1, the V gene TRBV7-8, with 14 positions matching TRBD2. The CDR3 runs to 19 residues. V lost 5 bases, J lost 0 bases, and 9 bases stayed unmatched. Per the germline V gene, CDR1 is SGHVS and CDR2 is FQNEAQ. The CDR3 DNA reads TGTGCCAGCAGCCAGGCAGGACTAGCGGGGGGAAGCTCCTACAATGAGCAGTTCTTC. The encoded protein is CASSQAGLAGGSSYNEQFF. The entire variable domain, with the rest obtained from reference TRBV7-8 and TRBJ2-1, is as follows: GAGVSQSPRYKVAKRGQDVALRCDPISGHVSLFWYQQALGQGPEFLTYFQNEAQLDKSGLPSDRFFAERPEGSVSTLKIQRTQQEDSAVYLCASSQAGLAGGSSYNEQFFGPGTRLTVL.

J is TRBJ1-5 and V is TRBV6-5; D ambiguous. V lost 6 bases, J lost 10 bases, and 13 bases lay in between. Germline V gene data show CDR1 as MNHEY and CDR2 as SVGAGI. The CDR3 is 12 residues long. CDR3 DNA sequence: TGTGCCAGCAGCCCACTCCGGGAACCCCAGCATTTT. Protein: CASSPLREPQHF.

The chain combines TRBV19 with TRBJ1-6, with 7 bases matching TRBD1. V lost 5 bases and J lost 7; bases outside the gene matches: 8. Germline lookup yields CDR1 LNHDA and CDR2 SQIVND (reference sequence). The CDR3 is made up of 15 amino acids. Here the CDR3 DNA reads TGTGCCAGTAGTCCTCACAGGGGTCTGAATTCACCCCTCCACTTT. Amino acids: CASSPHRGLNSPLHF.

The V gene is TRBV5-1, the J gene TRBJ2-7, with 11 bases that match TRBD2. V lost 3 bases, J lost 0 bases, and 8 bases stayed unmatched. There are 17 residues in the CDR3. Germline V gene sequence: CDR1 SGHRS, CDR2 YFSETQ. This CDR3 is CASSSLSTSGASYEQYF. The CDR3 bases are TGCGCCAGCAGCTCGCTCTCGACTAGCGGGGCCTCCTACGAGCAGTACTTC.

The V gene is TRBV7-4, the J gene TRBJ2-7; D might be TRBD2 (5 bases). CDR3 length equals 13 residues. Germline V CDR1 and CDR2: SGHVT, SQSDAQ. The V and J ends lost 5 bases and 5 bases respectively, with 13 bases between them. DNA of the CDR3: TGTGCCAGCAGCACCGCGCAGGAGGACGAGCAGTACTTC. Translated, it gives CASSTAQEDEQYF.

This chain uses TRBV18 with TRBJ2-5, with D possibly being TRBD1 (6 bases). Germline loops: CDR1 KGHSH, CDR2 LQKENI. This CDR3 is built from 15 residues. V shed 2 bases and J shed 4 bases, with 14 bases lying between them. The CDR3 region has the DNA TGTGCCAGCTCACCATTGACAGGAAGCCCAGAGACCCAGTACTTC. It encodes CASSPLTGSPETQYF. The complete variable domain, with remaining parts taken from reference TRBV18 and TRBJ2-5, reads NAGVMQNPRHLVRRRGQEARLRCSPMKGHSHVYWYRQLPEEGLKFMVYLQKENIIDESGMPKERFSAEFPKEGPSILRIQQVVRGDSAAYFCASSPLTGSPETQYFGPGTRLLVL.

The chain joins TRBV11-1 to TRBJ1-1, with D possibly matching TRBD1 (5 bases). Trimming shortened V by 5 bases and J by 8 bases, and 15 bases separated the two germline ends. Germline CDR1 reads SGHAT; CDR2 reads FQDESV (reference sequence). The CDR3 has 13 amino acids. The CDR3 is CASSIPPAGEAFF. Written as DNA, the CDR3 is TGTGCCAGCAGCATACCCCCGGCAGGGGAAGCTTTCTTT.

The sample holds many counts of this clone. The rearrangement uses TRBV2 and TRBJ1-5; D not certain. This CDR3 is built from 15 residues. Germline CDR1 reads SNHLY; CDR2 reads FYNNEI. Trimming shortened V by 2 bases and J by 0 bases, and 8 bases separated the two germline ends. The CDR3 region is CASSESVVSNQPQHF. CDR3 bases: TGTGCCAGCAGTGAATCTGTTGTTAGCAATCAGCCCCAGCATTTT.

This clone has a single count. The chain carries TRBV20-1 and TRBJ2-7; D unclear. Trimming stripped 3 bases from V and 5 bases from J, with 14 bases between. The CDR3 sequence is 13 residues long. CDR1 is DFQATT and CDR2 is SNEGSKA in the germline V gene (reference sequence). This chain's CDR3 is CSASDGSEDEQYF. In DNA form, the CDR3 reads TGCAGTGCTAGTGACGGGTCTGAGGACGAGCAGTACTTC.

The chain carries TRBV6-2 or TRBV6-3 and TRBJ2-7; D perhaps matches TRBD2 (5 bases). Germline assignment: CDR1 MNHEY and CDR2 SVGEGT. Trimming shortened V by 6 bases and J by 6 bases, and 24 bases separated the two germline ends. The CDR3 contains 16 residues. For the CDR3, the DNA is TGTGCCAGCAGCCCCCCATCACTAGGACCTAAAGGCGAGCAGTACTTC. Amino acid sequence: CASSPPSLGPKGEQYF.

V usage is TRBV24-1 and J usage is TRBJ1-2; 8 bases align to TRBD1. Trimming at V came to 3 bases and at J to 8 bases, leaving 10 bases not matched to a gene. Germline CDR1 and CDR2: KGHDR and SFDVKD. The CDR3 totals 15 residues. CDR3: CATSDVIQGVVGYTF. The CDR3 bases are TGTGCCACCAGTGATGTAATACAGGGGGTTGTAGGCTACACCTTC.

Here the CDR3 DNA reads TGTGCCAGCAGTTTAGGACAGGGCGTCTACACCTTC. Translation: CASSLGQGVYTF. The chain employs TRBV28 and TRBJ1-2; 8 nucleotides line up with TRBD1. Trimming at V came to 2 bases and at J to 10 bases, leaving 3 bases not matched to a gene. CDR1 MDHEN and CDR2 SYDVKM come from the germline V gene. CDR3 length equals 12 residues.

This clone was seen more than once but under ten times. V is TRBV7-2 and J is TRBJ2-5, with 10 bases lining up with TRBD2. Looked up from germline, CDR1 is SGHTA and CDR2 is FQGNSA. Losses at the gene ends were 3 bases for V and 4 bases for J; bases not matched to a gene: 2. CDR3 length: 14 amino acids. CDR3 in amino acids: CASSFSSGRETQYF. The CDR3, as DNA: TGTGCCAGCAGCTTCTCTAGCGGGAGAGAGACCCAGTACTTC.

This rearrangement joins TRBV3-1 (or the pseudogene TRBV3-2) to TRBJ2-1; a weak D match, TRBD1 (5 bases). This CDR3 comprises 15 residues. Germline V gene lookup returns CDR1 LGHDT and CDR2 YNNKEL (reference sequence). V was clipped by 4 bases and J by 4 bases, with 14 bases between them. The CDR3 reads CASSPLEGAYNEQFF. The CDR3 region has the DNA TGTGCCAGCAGCCCCCTTGAAGGGGCGTACAATGAGCAGTTCTTC.

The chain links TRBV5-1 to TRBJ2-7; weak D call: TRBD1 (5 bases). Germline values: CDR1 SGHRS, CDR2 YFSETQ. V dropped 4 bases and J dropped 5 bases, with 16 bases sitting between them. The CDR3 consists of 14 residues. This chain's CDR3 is CASSRQGKIDEQYF. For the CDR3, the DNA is TGCGCCAGCAGCCGCCAGGGTAAAATTGACGAGCAGTACTTC.

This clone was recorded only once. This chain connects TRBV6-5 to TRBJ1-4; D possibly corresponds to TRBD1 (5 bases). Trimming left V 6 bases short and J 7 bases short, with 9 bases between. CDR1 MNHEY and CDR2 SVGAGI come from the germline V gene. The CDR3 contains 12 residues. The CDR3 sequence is CASRGTGEKLFF. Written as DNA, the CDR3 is TGTGCCAGCAGGGGGACTGGTGAAAAACTGTTTTTT.

The CDR3, as DNA: TGTGCCAGTACCATGGCAGGGGTTAATTCACCCCTCCACTTT. Its protein product is CASTMAGVNSPLHF. The chain employs TRBV19 and TRBJ1-6; D possibly corresponds to TRBD1 (6 bases). V gave up 7 bases and J gave up 6 bases, with 13 bases separating them. The CDR3 is made up of 14 amino acids. CDR1 and CDR2 from the germline V gene are LNHDA and SQIVND (reference sequence).

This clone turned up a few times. The CDR3 loop is CASSEGLRNTEAFF. In DNA, the CDR3 is TGCGCCAGCAGTGAGGGGCTAAGGAACACTGAAGCTTTCTTT. This chain links TRBV10-1 with TRBJ1-1; no firm D call. CDR1 and CDR2 from the germline V gene are WNHNN and SYGVQD (reference sequence). V gave up 2 bases and J gave up 1 base, with 8 bases separating them. This CDR3 is 14 amino acids long.

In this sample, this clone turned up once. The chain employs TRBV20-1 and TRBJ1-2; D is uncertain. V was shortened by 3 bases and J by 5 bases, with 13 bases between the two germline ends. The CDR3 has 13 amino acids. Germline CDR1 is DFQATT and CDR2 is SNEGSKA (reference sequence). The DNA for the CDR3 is TGCAGTGCTAGTCCCGGTATTAGTTATGGCTACACCTTC. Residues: CSASPGISYGYTF.

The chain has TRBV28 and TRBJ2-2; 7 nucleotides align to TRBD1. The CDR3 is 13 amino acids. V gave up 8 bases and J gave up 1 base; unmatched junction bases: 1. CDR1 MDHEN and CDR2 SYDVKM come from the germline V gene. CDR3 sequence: CASRDRNTGELFF. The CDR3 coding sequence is TGTGCCAGCCGGGACAGGAACACCGGGGAGCTGTTTTTT.

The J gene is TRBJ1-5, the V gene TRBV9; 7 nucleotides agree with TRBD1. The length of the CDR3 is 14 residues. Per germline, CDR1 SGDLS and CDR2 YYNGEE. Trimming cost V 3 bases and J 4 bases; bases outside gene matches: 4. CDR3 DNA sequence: TGTGCCAGCAGCGAGGGACAGTGGAATCAGCCCCAGCATTTT. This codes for CASSEGQWNQPQHF.

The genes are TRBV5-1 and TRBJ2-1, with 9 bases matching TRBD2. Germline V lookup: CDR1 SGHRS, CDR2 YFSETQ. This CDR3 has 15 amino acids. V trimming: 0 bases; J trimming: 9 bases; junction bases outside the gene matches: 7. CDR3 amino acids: CASSLASSGGTEQFF. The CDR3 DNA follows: TGCGCCAGCAGCTTGGCCAGTAGCGGGGGTACTGAGCAGTTCTTC. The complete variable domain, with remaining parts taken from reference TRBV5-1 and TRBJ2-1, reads KAGVTQTPRYLIKTRGQQVTLSCSPISGHRSVSWYQQTPGQGLQFLFEYFSETQRNKGNFPGRFSGRQFSNSRSEMNVSTLELGDSALYLCASSLASSGGTEQFFGPGTRLTVL.